The present entry profiles one T cell receptor (beta chain) with its context. Seattle's enrolled individuals joined amid active infection and were then monitored longitudinally. This specimen belongs to a study of blood T cell repertoires in COVID-19. About the study: Donors in the United States, Italy and Spain gave samples during acute or convalescent COVID-19. The analysed material was cDNA or gDNA that came from T cells, B-cell-depleted T cells, or PBMCs.

Germline V CDR1 and CDR2: SGHDT, YYEEEE. V gave up 4 bases and J gave up 8 bases; unmatched junction bases: 4. This CDR3 is built from 12 residues. In the study's own analysis: Nucleated cell number was recorded as an estimate derived from reference gene primer amplification. Method: immunoSEQ multiplex PCR; TCRdb's copy keeps in-frame clones and lacks some. That table supplies the V and J calls and clone size; D and trimming were determined from the DNA. This table has about 270,000 clones, about nine tenths appearing once. The TCR comes from a person aged 18-35 years with COVID-19, enrolled during active disease. The J gene is TRBJ1-2, the V gene TRBV5-6, with 8 bases identical to TRBD1. The sequencing input was peripheral blood. Here the CDR3 DNA reads TGTGCCAGCAGCCCGACAGGGGCCGGCTACACCTTC. Translated, it gives CASSPTGAGYTF. The variable domain in full, with the rest retrieved from reference TRBV5-6 and TRBJ1-2, is DAGVTQSPTHLIKTRGQQVTLRCSPKSGHDTVSWYQQALGQGPQFIFQYYEEEERQRGNFPDRFSGHQFPNYSSELNVNALLLGDSALYLCASSPTGAGYTFGSGTRLTVV.